This record looks at one T cell receptor beta chain sequence and its context. Its antigen is unknown. Germline lookup yields CDR1 MGHRA and CDR2 YSYEKL. Trimming removed 1 base from V and 8 bases from J, with 11 bases in between. This CDR3 is built from 14 residues. These data originate in a study of response to subunit inactivated influenza vaccine. Study-wide findings and caveats: That few new T cells are recruited by each seasonal influenza vaccination was the authors' suggestion.

Each CDR3 protein is one row after TCRdb ran MiXCR on the RT-PCR reads. The data show about 520,000 distinct CDR3 sequences, with approximately 7.7% seen just once and over 10% held by the top ten. This receptor was obtained from a man aged 50-75 years who received an inactivated influenza vaccine. This material consisted of PBMCs from blood, taken 23 months after vaccination. This chain connects TRBV4-1 to TRBJ1-4; no clear D. CDR3 nucleotides: TGCGCCAGCAGCCAAGGGGCGGAGAAGGAAAAACTGTTTTTT. Residues: CASSQGAEKEKLFF.